This T cell receptor beta chain was recovered during a study of blood T cell repertoires in COVID-19. In the study overall: COVID-19 samples, acute and convalescent, were from the United States, Italy and Spain. T cells, B-cell-depleted T cells, or PBMCs supplied cDNA or gDNA.

The CDR3 spans 14 residues. Trimming pared 5 bases from V and 8 bases from J, leaving 16 bases between. Germline loops: CDR1 SNHLY, CDR2 FYNNEI. Original processing methods: Nucleated cell number was recorded as an estimate derived from reference gene primer amplification. Method: immunoSEQ multiplex PCR; TCRdb's copy keeps in-frame clones and lacks some. V, J and clone size are taken as reported in that table, and D and trimming were inferred from the DNA itself. The data hold roughly 130,000 clones, with about 92% observed a single time. This TCR was sampled from a man between 45 and 60 years old with active COVID-19. The chain carries TRBV2 and TRBJ2-1, with D perhaps matching TRBD2 (6 bases). What was sequenced was peripheral blood. CDR3 coding DNA: TGTGCCAGCAGTACCGGGACTCTTAGCTATGAGCAGTTCTTC. It specifies CASSTGTLSYEQFF. Using reference TRBV2 and TRBJ2-1 for the parts outside the CDR3, the full variable domain is EPEVTQTPSHQVTQMGQEVILRCVPISNHLYFYWYRQILGQKVEFLVSFYNNEISEKSEIFDDQFSVERPDGSNFTLKIRSTKLEDSAMYFCASSTGTLSYEQFFGPGTRLTVL.